This TCR beta chain was captured by sequencing in a study of T cell responses to AZD1222 COVID-19 vaccine. Findings and limits, study-wide: Only six or seven AZD1222 recipients tested seropositive at baseline.

The V gene's germline CDR1 is MDHEN and CDR2 SYDVKM. Trimming took off 2 bases at V and 4 bases at J, with 14 bases between the two ends. The CDR3 is 15 residues long. Profiled with immunoSEQ multiplex PCR; TCRdb holds only in-frame clones, not every one. In the table there are about 150,000 clones, just over 90% of which are singletons. Comment on this clone: Antigen: not known.

This chain joins TRBV28 and TRBJ1-2; the D is unclear. The specimen was peripheral blood, collected 28 days after the second AZD1222 dose. The source is an adult who received the AZD1222 COVID-19 vaccine. The CDR3 sequence is CASSLPSPRSYGYTF. As DNA, the CDR3 is TGTGCCAGCAGTTTACCGAGCCCGAGATCCTATGGCTACACCTTC.